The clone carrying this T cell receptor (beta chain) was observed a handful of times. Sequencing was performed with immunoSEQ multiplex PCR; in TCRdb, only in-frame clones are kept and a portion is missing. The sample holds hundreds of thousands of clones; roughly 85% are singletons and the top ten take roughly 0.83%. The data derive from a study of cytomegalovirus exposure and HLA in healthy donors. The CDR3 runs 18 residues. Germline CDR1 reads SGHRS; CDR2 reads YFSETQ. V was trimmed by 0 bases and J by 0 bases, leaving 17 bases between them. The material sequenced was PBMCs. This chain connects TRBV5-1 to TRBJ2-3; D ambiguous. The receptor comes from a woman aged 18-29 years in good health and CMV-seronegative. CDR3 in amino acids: CASSLDAVKALSTDTQYF. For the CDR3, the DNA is TGCGCCAGCAGCTTGGATGCGGTAAAGGCCCTCAGCACAGATACGCAGTATTTT.